Presented here are 13 T cell receptor beta chains from one specimen sequenced in a study of T cells in women clearing cervical HPV infection. Repertoires were generated with immunoSEQ multiplex PCR, while TCRdb's copy carries only in-frame clones and drops some. This sample's table has about 22,000 clones. Specimen: blood buffy coat. The receptors here all came from a woman between 18 and 70 years old with a cervical HPV16 infection that either progressed to CIN3+ or cleared (not recorded which).

On this clone itself: The read ends 3 residues shy of where the CDR3 ends; the end is completed using the germline J gene. The V gene is TRBV11-2, the J gene TRBJ2-5; no clear D gene. V dropped 0 bases and J dropped 2 bases, with 10 bases sitting between them. Germline lookup yields CDR1 SGHAT and CDR2 FQNNGV. The CDR3 has 15 residues. The CDR3 reads CASSLDLRFQETQYF. The part of the CDR3 DNA that was read is TGTGCCAGCAGCTTAGATCTACGGTTTCAAGAGACC.

Details on this clone: The sequenced fragment ends 3 residues before the CDR3 boundary, so the rest is inferred from the germline J gene. V gene TRBV2 combines with J gene TRBJ2-7; TRBD1 matches at 10 bases. Trimming removed 3 bases from V and 5 bases from J; junction bases left unmatched: 7. This CDR3 is 15 amino acids long. The germline V gene encodes CDR1 SNHLY and CDR2 FYNNEI. The sequenced CDR3 bases are TGTGCCAGCAGTGATGAGAGGACAGGGGGACACGAG. Protein sequence: CASSDERTGGHE. The entire CDR3 reads CASSDERTGGHEQYF.

Points on this clone: The CDR3 is cut off 3 residues early in the read; its end comes from the germline J gene. The chain links TRBV19 to TRBJ1-2, with 7 bases aligning to TRBD1. Germline loops: CDR1 LNHDA, CDR2 SQIVND (reference sequence). The V and J ends lost 5 bases and 4 bases, in that order; junction bases with no gene match: 7. The CDR3 contains 14 residues. The CDR3 loop is CASSPIDRVYGYTF. The CDR3 bases that were read are TGTGCCAGTAGTCCCATAGACAGGGTCTATGGC.

On this clone: The CDR3 end is not reached by the read, which stops 3 residues before it; the germline J gene fills it in. The chain employs TRBV7-8 and TRBJ2-5; TRBD1 is a possible D gene (8 bases). Trimming cost V 0 bases and J 4 bases, with 12 bases left between them. CDR1 is SGHVS and CDR2 is FQNEAQ in the germline V gene. CDR3 length: 15 residues. The CDR3 here is CASSLATGGGETQYF. The covered CDR3 bases are TGTGCCAGCAGCTTAGCAACAGGGGGGGGAGAGACC. Combining the CDR3 with reference TRBV7-8 and TRBJ2-5 gives the whole variable domain GAGVSQSPRYKVAKRGQDVALRCDPISGHVSLFWYQQALGQGPEFLTYFQNEAQLDKSGLPSDRFFAERPEGSVSTLKIQRTQQEDSAVYLCASSLATGGGETQYFGPGTRLLVL.

A note on this clone: Read data end 3 residues before the CDR3 end; the end is taken from the germline J gene. The V call is TRBV19, the J call TRBJ2-1; 8 nucleotides line up with TRBD2. Trimming cost V 1 base and J 3 bases; bases outside gene matches: 2. The CDR3 has 15 residues. CDR1 is LNHDA, CDR2 SQIVND, per germline (reference sequence). The sequenced part of the CDR3 DNA is TGTGCCAGTAGTATAGTAGCGGGGTTCTACAATGAG. Protein: CASSIVAGFYNE. In full, the CDR3 is CASSIVAGFYNEQFF.

Concerning this clone itself: The CDR3 end falls 3 residues outside the read, so it is completed with the germline J gene. The chain carries TRBV18 and TRBJ1-1; D unclear. CDR3 length: 16 amino acids. Germline V lookup: CDR1 KGHSH, CDR2 LQKENI. Between the trimmed V and J ends, which lost 1 base and 0 bases, there was a span of 12 bases. The CDR3 DNA, read in part, is TGTGCCAGCTCACCACTAGTGGGCAGTATGAACACTGAA. This encodes CASSPLVGSMNTE. The CDR3, in full, reads CASSPLVGSMNTEAFF.

Comments on this clone: Read sequence stops 3 residues before the CDR3 end, and the germline J gene provides the missing end. The chain employs TRBV7-2 and TRBJ2-1; D unclear. The V end was cut by 1 base, the J end by 4 bases, with 11 bases between. CDR1 is SGHTA and CDR2 is FQGNSA in the germline V gene. The CDR3 contains 15 residues. The sequenced CDR3 bases are TGTGCCAGCAGCTTAGTTTCTAGTTCATACAATGAG. This encodes CASSLVSSSYNE. The CDR3 as a whole reads CASSLVSSSYNEQFF. Combining the CDR3 with reference TRBV7-2 and TRBJ2-1 gives the whole variable domain GAGVSQSPSNKVTEKGKDVELRCDPISGHTALYWYRQSLGQGLEFLIYFQGNSAPDKSGLPSDRFSAERTGGSVSTLTIQRTQQEDSAVYLCASSLVSSSYNEQFFGPGTRLTVL.

A word on this clone: Read sequence stops 3 residues before the CDR3 end, and the germline J gene provides the missing end. The chain employs TRBV5-1 and TRBJ2-7, with 13 bases aligning to TRBD2. Germline CDR1 and CDR2: SGHRS and YFSETQ. V lost 3 bases and J lost 4; bases outside the gene matches: 4. The CDR3 is 15 residues long. CDR3: CASSWTSGSIYEQYF. CDR3 DNA (partial): TGCGCCAGCAGCTGGACTAGCGGGAGTATTTACGAG.

Turning to this clone: The observed sequence ends 3 residues before the CDR3 terminus, with the missing tail filled in from the germline J gene. The chain uses TRBV4-2 and TRBJ2-3, with 7 positions matching TRBD2. The J segment lost 7 bases and the V segment lost 2 bases, leaving 9 bases of the junction unmatched. Germline V gives CDR1 LGHNA, CDR2 YNFKEQ. CDR3 length equals 15 residues. CDR3 DNA (partial): TGTGCCAGCAGCCAATCCGGGACTAAAAAACATACG. Protein: CASSQSGTKKHT. The CDR3, in full, reads CASSQSGTKKHTQYF.

Concerning this clone: The read stops 3 residues short of the end of the CDR3; the missing end is completed from the germline J gene. This chain joins TRBV30 and TRBJ2-3; 11 bases agree with TRBD2. The germline CDR1 and CDR2 sequences are GTSNPN and SVGIG (reference sequence). CDR3 size: 15 residues. Trimming cost V 2 bases and J 6 bases; bases outside gene matches: 7. The CDR3 spells CAWSLVAGGRDTQYF. The sequenced part of the CDR3 DNA is TGTGCCTGGAGTTTGGTAGCGGGAGGGCGGGATACG.

In the case of this clone: The read ends 3 residues before the CDR3 terminus; that terminus is restored from the germline J gene. V and J are TRBV7-3 and TRBJ2-2, with TRBD1 matching 8 bases. With V trimmed by 5 bases and J by 4 bases, 9 bases remained unmatched. CDR3 size: 16 residues. Germline V gene data show CDR1 as SGHTA and CDR2 as FQGTGA. CDR3 protein: CASSPPTGASTGELFF. The covered CDR3 bases are TGTGCCAGCAGCCCTCCGACAGGGGCTTCCACCGGGGAG.

As for this clone: The read finishes 3 residues shy of the CDR3 end, and the germline J gene is used to complete it. The chain is built from TRBV19 and TRBJ2-3; 11 bases fit TRBD2. This CDR3 is 16 amino acids long. The J segment lost 2 bases and the V segment lost 5 bases, leaving 6 bases of the junction unmatched. Germline values: CDR1 LNHDA, CDR2 SQIVND (reference sequence). Partial CDR3 DNA: TGTGCCAGTAGTTCAAAGGGACTAGCGGACACAGATACG. Translation gives CASSSKGLADTDT. The complete CDR3 reads CASSSKGLADTDTQYF.

Remarks on this clone: The CDR3 is cut off 3 residues early in the read; its end comes from the germline J gene. This chain connects TRBV7-8 to TRBJ1-1, with D possibly being TRBD1 (5 bases). The germline gives CDR1 SGHVS, CDR2 FQNEAQ. This CDR3 comprises 16 residues. The V gene lost 5 bases and the J gene lost 0 bases, with 16 bases spanning the gap. Incomplete CDR3 DNA: TGTGCCAGCAGCCCCCTTAATGGGGACTTGAACACTGAA. This gives the protein CASSPLNGDLNTE. The full CDR3 protein reads CASSPLNGDLNTEAFF.